Listed below are T cell receptor beta chains from one sample, sequenced in a study of human T cells and chemical hapten exposure. TCRdb fed the RACE reads into MiXCR, producing one record per CDR3 protein. The data contain around 300,000 distinct CDR3 sequences, around 5% of them singletons. The sequences come from whole blood, collected in connection with sensitization to the hapten diphenylcyclopropenone (DPC). These receptors originate from a woman aged 18-35 years with alopecia areata. Some clones in this sample may be carry-over from other donors' samples. Both conserved end residues are part of each CDR3. D genes are given only for firm matches. Rows may omit the clone size; those that give it use once, few, many or a size class.

d_gene	v_gene	abundance	j_gene	CDR3aa	CDR3nt
NA	TRBV12-3/TRBV12-4	NA	TRBJ2-4	CASSPRGLRGAKNIQYF	TGTGCCAGCAGTCCCCGGGGGTTAAGGGGCGCCAAAAACATTCAGTACTTC
NA	TRBV20-1	many	TRBJ1-2	CSAPASNYGYTF	TGCAGTGCTCCCGCCTCTAACTATGGCTACACCTTC
TRBD2	TRBV5-6	many	TRBJ2-3	CASSLTSGAGMILDTQYF	TGTGCCAGCAGCTTGACTAGCGGGGCCGGAATGATCTTGGATACGCAGTATTTT
NA	TRBV7-9	many	TRBJ2-3	CASSLGRTSTDTQYF	TGTGCCAGCAGCTTAGGACGGACTAGCACAGATACGCAGTATTTT
NA	TRBV5-1	few	TRBJ1-6	CASSPGGGYNSPLHF	TGCGCCAGCAGCCCCGGTGGGGGTTATAATTCACCCCTCCACTTT
NA	TRBV12-5	NA	TRBJ2-3	CASGPYGPDTQYF	TGTGCTAGTGGCCCGTATGGCCCAGATACGCAGTATTTT
NA	TRBV20-1	few	TRBJ2-3	CSARDEPDTQYF	TGCAGTGCTAGAGATGAGCCAGATACGCAGTATTTT
NA	TRBV5-1	many	TRBJ2-7	CASRVEAYYEQYF	TGCGCCAGCAGAGTCGAGGCTTACTACGAGCAGTACTTC
NA	TRBV7-2	NA	TRBJ1-1	CASSSIGHAATEAFF	TGTGCCAGCAGCTCGATAGGACACGCTGCGACTGAAGCTTTCTTT
TRBD1	TRBV7-6	few	TRBJ2-7	CASSFAGQGATYEQYF	TGTGCCAGCAGCTTCGCCGGACAGGGGGCCACCTACGAGCAGTACTTC
NA	TRBV21-1	many	TRBJ2-7	CAAPGREQYF	TGTGCCGCCCCAGGGAGGGAGCAGTACTTC
TRBD2	TRBV20-1	many	TRBJ2-3	CSASLAGDGTDTQYF	TGCAGTGCTAGCTTAGCGGGGGATGGCACAGATACGCAGTATTTT
NA	TRBV29-1	NA	TRBJ2-3	CSVSGGPDTQYF	TGCAGCGTTAGTGGAGGCCCAGATACGCAGTATTTT
NA	TRBV24-1	many	TRBJ1-2	CARGQRTYGYTF	TGTGCCAGAGGACAGCGAACCTATGGCTACACCTTC
NA	TRBV6-5	many	TRBJ1-4	CASSSGRVWEKLFF	TGTGCCAGCAGTTCGGGCCGAGTATGGGAAAAACTGTTTTTT
NA	TRBV12-3/TRBV12-4	few	TRBJ1-5	CASSLIGYQPQHF	TGTGCCAGCAGTTTGATAGGCTATCAGCCCCAGCATTTT
NA	TRBV27	few	TRBJ1-6	CASSLSAQVGHSPLHF	TGTGCCAGCAGTTTATCGGCACAGGTTGGCCATTCACCCCTCCACTTT
TRBD2	TRBV20-1	many	TRBJ2-3	CSAAPQLAGTWDTQYF	TGCAGTGCAGCCCCCCAACTAGCGGGGACCTGGGATACGCAGTATTTT
TRBD2	TRBV5-1	many	TRBJ2-7	CASSPGLAGVAVNEQYF	TGCGCCAGCAGCCCAGGACTAGCGGGGGTCGCTGTCAACGAGCAGTACTTC
NA	TRBV12-3/TRBV12-4	many	TRBJ2-1	CASSFWTDNEQFF	TGTGCCAGCAGTTTTTGGACTGACAATGAGCAGTTCTTC
NA	TRBV5-1	few	TRBJ1-1	CASSLAMRGTEAFF	TGCGCCAGCAGCTTGGCCATGAGGGGCACTGAAGCTTTCTTT
NA	TRBV7-2	NA	TRBJ2-3	CASSPGRRDTQYF	TGTGCCAGCAGCCCAGGGAGAAGAGATACGCAGTATTTT
NA	TRBV27	many	TRBJ1-1	CASSLRGLNTEAFF	TGTGCCAGCAGTTTACGCGGATTGAACACTGAAGCTTTCTTT
TRBD2	TRBV4-1	NA	TRBJ2-2	CASSLTSGGQAGELFF	TGCGCCAGCAGCCTCACTAGCGGGGGACAAGCCGGGGAGCTGTTTTTT
TRBD2	TRBV6-6	few	TRBJ2-5	CASTIIPGGEETQYF	TGTGCCAGCACCATAATACCGGGAGGCGAAGAGACCCAGTACTTC
TRBD2	TRBV27	many	TRBJ2-3	CASSQAVQRGVADTQYF	TGTGCCAGCAGTCAAGCCGTTCAGCGGGGGGTAGCAGATACGCAGTATTTT
NA	TRBV6-2/TRBV6-3	NA	TRBJ2-5	CASSYPRRTRDQETQYF	TGTGCCAGCAGCTACCCTCGAAGGACGAGAGACCAAGAGACCCAGTACTTC
NA	TRBV19	NA	TRBJ1-4	CASTQTPHEKLFF	TGTGCCAGTACCCAGACCCCTCATGAAAAACTGTTTTTT
NA	TRBV18	few	TRBJ2-1	CASSPPSHNEQFF	TGTGCCAGCTCACCACCAAGCCACAATGAGCAGTTCTTC
TRBD1	TRBV12-3/TRBV12-4	few	TRBJ2-7	CASSGGQDAYEQYF	TGTGCCAGCAGTGGGGGACAGGACGCCTACGAGCAGTACTTC
NA	TRBV2	many	TRBJ1-4	CASSESQGGDEKLFF	TGTGCCAGCAGTGAGAGTCAGGGAGGGGATGAAAAACTGTTTTTT
NA	TRBV18	few	TRBJ2-7	CASSPPIGGSPGEQYF	TGTGCCAGCTCACCACCCATTGGAGGGAGCCCCGGGGAGCAGTACTTC
TRBD1	TRBV28	NA	TRBJ1-4	CANSLRGPREKLFF	TGTGCCAACTCCTTGAGGGGGCCTAGGGAAAAACTGTTTTTT
TRBD1	TRBV28	many	TRBJ1-5	CASSPQGAANQPQHF	TGTGCCAGCAGCCCGCAGGGGGCGGCCAATCAGCCCCAGCATTTT
NA	TRBV7-9	few	TRBJ1-5	CASSEGRYNQPQHF	TGTGCCAGCAGCGAAGGACGGTACAATCAGCCCCAGCATTTT
TRBD1	TRBV2	NA	TRBJ2-5	CASSVATGRSETQYF	TGTGCCAGCAGTGTAGCGACAGGGAGAAGCGAGACCCAGTACTTC
NA	TRBV4-3	many	TRBJ2-1	CASSQAWSTYNEQFF	TGCGCCAGCAGCCAAGCCTGGAGCACCTACAATGAGCAGTTCTTC
NA	TRBV20-1	NA	TRBJ1-2	CSASLTGQQLYGYTF	TGCAGTGCTAGTTTAACGGGGCAGCAACTCTATGGCTACACCTTC
NA	TRBV12-3/TRBV12-4	few	TRBJ1-1	CASSMYRDGTEAFF	TGTGCCAGCAGTATGTACAGGGATGGAACTGAAGCTTTCTTT
NA	TRBV7-2	many	TRBJ1-3	CASSLEGTSYRSGNTIYF	TGTGCCAGCAGCTTAGAAGGGACATCTTATCGCTCTGGAAACACCATATATTTT
NA	TRBV6-2/TRBV6-3	NA	TRBJ1-4	CASRVPGPQRDEKLFF	TGTGCCAGTCGCGTCCCGGGACCTCAAAGGGATGAAAAACTGTTTTTT
NA	TRBV6-2/TRBV6-3	many	TRBJ1-1	CASSSTMNTEAFF	TGTGCCAGCAGTTCAACTATGAACACTGAAGCTTTCTTT
NA	TRBV29-1	NA	TRBJ2-1	CSVADSSYNEQFF	TGCAGCGTTGCGGACAGCTCCTACAATGAGCAGTTCTTC
NA	TRBV4-3	few	TRBJ1-3	CASSQEDSFSGNTIYF	TGCGCCAGCAGCCAAGAAGATTCATTCTCTGGAAACACCATATATTTT
NA	TRBV5-4	NA	TRBJ2-7	CASSVPGDFYEQYF	TGTGCCAGCAGCGTACCCGGGGATTTCTACGAGCAGTACTTC
NA	TRBV27	few	TRBJ1-3	CATQDGGNTIYF	TGTGCCACCCAGGACGGAGGAAACACCATATATTTT
NA	TRBV28	few	TRBJ2-2	CASSLQLSVNTGELFF	TGTGCCAGCAGTTTGCAATTGTCAGTGAACACCGGGGAGCTGTTTTTT
NA	TRBV6-2/TRBV6-3	many	TRBJ1-1	CASSYEWDNTEAFF	TGTGCCAGCAGTTACGAGTGGGACAATACTGAAGCTTTCTTT
TRBD1	TRBV6-2/TRBV6-3	NA	TRBJ1-5	CASSRTGQGARVAQHF	TGTGCCAGCAGTCGGACCGGACAGGGGGCGAGGGTGGCCCAGCATTTT
TRBD1	TRBV7-9	NA	TRBJ2-4	CASSFTGQEIQYF	TGTGCCAGCAGCTTTACGGGACAGGAGATTCAGTACTTC
TRBD2	TRBV29-1	NA	TRBJ2-3	CSHSPGGTDTQYF	TGCTCTCATTCCCCGGGGGGGACAGATACGCAGTATTTT
NA	TRBV7-2	few	TRBJ2-1	CASSPDSSSYNEQFF	TGTGCCAGCAGCCCCGATTCAAGCTCCTACAATGAGCAGTTCTTC
NA	TRBV3-1	many	TRBJ2-7	CASSLDREQYF	TGTGCCAGCAGCCTGGACCGCGAGCAGTACTTC
TRBD2	TRBV28	many	TRBJ2-3	CASSRRSGGSDTQYF	TGTGCCAGCAGCCGTAGGAGCGGGGGGTCGGATACGCAGTATTTT
NA	TRBV6-5	NA	TRBJ2-4	CASSSGFGSKNIQYF	TGTGCCAGCAGTTCAGGGTTTGGGTCCAAAAACATTCAGTACTTC